This T cell receptor (beta chain) was identified in a study of blood T cell repertoires in COVID-19. Trimming removed 4 bases from V and 6 bases from J, with 5 bases in between. The CDR3 is 11 amino acids. CDR1 and CDR2 from the germline V gene are KGHDR and SFDVKD. This clone has only a few counts. The method was immunoSEQ multiplex PCR; TCRdb's version includes in-frame clones alone and lacks a portion of them. The sample contains 200,000 to 250,000 clones, approximately 84% of which appear only once. V usage is TRBV24-1 and J usage is TRBJ1-1; D remains ambiguous. This sequence was found in an elderly woman with acute or convalescent COVID-19. The source material was peripheral blood. The DNA of the CDR3 is TGTGCCACCAGTGACGAGGCTGAAGCTTTCTTT. Translation: CATSDEAEAFF.